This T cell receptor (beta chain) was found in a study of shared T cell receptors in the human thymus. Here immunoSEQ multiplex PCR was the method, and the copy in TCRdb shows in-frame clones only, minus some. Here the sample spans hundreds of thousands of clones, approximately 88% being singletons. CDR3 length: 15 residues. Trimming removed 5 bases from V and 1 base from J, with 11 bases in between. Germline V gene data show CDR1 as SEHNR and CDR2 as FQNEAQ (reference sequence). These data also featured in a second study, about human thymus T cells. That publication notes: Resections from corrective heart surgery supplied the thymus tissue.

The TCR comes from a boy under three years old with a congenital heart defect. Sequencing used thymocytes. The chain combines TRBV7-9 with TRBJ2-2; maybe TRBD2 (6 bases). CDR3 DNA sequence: TGTGCCAGCAGCCGCGGGGCCCTGAACACCGGGGAGCTGTTTTTT. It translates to CASSRGALNTGELFF.